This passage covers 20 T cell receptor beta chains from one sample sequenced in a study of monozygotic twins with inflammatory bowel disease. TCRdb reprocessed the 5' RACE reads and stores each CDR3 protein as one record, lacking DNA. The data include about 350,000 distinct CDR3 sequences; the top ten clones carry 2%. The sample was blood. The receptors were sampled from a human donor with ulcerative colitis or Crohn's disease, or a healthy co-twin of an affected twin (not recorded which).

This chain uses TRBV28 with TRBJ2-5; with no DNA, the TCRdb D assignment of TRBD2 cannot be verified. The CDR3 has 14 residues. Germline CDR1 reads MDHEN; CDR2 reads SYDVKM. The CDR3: CASSLRGSQETQYF.

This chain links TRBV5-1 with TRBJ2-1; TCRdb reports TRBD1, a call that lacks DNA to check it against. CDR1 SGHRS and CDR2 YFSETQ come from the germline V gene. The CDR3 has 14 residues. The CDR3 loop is CASSPPAGYNEQFF.

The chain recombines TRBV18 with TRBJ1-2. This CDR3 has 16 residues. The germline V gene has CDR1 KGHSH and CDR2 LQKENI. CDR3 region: CASSPQTGKANLGSTF.

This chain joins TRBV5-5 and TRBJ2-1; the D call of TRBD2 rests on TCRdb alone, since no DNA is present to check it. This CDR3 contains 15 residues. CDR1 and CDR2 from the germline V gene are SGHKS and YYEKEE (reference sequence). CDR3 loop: CASSGEGQPYNEQFF. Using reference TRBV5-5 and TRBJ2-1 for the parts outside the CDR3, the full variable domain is DAGVTQSPTHLIKTRGQQVTLRCSPISGHKSVSWYQQVLGQGPQFIFQYYEKEERGRGNFPDRFSARQFPNYSSELNVNALLLGDSALYLCASSGEGQPYNEQFFGPGTRLTVL.

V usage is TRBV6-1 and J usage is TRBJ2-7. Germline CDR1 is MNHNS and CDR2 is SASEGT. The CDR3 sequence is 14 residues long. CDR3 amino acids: CASREPGDSYEQYF.

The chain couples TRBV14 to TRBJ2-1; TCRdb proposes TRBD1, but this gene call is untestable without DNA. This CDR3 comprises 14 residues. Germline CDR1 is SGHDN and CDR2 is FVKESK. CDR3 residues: CASSQRGLRHEQIF.

The CDR3 is CASSLVGSTEAFF. The gene calls are TRBV5-1 and TRBJ1-1. CDR3 length: 13 residues. Germline loops: CDR1 SGHRS, CDR2 YFSETQ.

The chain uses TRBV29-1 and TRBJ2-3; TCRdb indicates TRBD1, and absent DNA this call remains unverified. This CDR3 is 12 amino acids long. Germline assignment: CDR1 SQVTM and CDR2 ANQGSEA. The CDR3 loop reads CSVQGSTDTQYF.

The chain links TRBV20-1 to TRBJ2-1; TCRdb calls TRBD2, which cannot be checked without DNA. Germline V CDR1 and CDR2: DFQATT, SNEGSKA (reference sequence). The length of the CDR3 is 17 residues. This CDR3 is CSAQPGTSWSSYNEQFF.

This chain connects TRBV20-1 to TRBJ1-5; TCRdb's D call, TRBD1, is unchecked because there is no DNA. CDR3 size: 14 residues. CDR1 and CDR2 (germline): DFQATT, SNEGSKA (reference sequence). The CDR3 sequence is CSARAGAGNQPQHF.

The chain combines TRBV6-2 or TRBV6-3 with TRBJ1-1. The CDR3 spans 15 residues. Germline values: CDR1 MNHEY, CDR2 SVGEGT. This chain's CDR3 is CASSGTGVKNTEAFF.

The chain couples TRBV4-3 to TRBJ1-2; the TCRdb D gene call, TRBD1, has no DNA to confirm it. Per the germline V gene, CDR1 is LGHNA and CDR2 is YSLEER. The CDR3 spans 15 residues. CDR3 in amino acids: CASSQAVGAVYGYTF.

CDR3 residues: CASSPWTGSYNEQFF. V and J are TRBV5-1 and TRBJ2-1; there is no DNA to check the TCRdb D call of TRBD1. The CDR3 is 15 amino acids. CDR1 and CDR2 (germline): SGHRS, YFSETQ.

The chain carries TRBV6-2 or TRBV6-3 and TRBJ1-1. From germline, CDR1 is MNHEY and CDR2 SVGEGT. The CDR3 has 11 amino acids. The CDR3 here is CASHDQGEAFF.

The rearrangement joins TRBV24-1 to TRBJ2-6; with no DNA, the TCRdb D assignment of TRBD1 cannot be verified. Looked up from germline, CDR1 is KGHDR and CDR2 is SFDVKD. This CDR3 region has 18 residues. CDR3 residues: CATSDPRQGSSGANVLTF.

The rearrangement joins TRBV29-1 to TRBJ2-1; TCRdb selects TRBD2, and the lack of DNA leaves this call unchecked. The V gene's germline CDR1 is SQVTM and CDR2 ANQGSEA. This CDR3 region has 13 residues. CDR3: CSTRTSGYNEQFF.

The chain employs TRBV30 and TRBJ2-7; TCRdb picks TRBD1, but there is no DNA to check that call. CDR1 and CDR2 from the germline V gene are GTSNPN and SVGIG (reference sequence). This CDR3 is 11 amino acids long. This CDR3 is CAWIAFGQIHF.

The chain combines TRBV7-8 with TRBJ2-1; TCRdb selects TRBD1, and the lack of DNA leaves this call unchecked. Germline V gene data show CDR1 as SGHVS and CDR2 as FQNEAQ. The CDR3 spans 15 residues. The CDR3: CASSLEGGDYNEQFF.

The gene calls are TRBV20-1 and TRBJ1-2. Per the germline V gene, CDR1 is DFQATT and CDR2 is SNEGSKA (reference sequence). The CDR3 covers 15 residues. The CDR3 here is CSAREAVGNNYGYTF.

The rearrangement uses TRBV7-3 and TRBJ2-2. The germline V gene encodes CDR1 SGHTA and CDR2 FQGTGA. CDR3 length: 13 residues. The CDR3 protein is CASSSANTGELFF.